This entry features one T cell receptor (beta chain) sequence. This sample stems from a study of T cells after yellow fever vaccination. CDR3 size: 17 residues. The germline CDR1 and CDR2 sequences are MGHRA and YSYEKL. The V end was cut by 0 bases, the J end by 0 bases, with 13 bases between. Each CDR3 protein is one row after TCRdb ran MiXCR on the 5' RACE reads. The data contain a few hundred thousand distinct CDR3 sequences, less than 20% of them singletons. The rearrangement links TRBV4-1 to TRBJ2-3; D may be TRBD1 (6 bases). The sequence was obtained from a man between 18 and 29 years old who received the YFV17D yellow fever vaccine. Here the sequenced sample was PBMCs, taken 5 days after the first yellow fever vaccination. The CDR3 DNA reads as TGCGCCAGCAGCCAAGATGAGACAGGAACTAGCACAGATACGCAGTATTTT. Its translation: CASSQDETGTSTDTQYF.